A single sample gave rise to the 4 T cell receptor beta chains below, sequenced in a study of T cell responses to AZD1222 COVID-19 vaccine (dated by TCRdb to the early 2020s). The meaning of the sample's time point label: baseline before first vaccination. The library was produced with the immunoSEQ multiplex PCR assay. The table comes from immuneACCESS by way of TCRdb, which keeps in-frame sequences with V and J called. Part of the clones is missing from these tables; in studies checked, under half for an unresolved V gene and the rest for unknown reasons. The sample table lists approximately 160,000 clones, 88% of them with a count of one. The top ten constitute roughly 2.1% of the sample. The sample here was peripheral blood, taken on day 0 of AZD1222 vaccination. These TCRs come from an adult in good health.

The DNA of the CDR3 is TGTGCCAGCAGCGTTGTATCCGATGGCTACACCTTC. The encoded protein is CASSVVSDGYTF. The rearrangement links TRBV7-2 to TRBJ1-2, with D uncertain. Germline V CDR1 and CDR2: SGHTA, FQGNSA. CDR3 size: 12 residues. V lost 5 bases and J lost 6, with 10 bases in between.

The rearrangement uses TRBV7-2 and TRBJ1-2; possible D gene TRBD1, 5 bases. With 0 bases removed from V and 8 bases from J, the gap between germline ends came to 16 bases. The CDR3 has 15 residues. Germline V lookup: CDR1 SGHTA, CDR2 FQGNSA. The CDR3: CASSLARQGLKGYTF. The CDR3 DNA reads TGTGCCAGCAGCTTAGCGCGGCAGGGCTTAAAGGGCTACACCTTC.

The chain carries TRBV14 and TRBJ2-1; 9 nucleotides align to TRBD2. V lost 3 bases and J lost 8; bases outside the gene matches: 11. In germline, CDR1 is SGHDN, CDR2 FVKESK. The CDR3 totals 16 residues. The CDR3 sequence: CASSHLSGRGTDEQFF. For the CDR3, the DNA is TGTGCCAGCAGCCACCTTAGCGGGAGAGGAACGGATGAGCAGTTCTTC.

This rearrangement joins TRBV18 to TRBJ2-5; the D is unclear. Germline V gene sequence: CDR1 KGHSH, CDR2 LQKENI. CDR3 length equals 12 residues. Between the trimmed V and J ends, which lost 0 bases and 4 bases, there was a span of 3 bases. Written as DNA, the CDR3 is TGTGCCAGCTCACCACCAGGAGAGACCCAGTACTTC. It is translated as CASSPPGETQYF.